This TCR beta chain was sequenced in a study of cytomegalovirus exposure and HLA in healthy donors. Study findings and constraints: Segments of the TCR beta V type were, in most cases, productive about 87% or about 30% of the time in an earlier analysis. Among the CMV-associated chains, a few were confirmed in vitro as specific for CMV antigens.

Amplification used 60 Vbeta primers and 13 Jbeta primers. Assay: immunoSEQ multiplex PCR; the TCRdb copy retains only in-frame clones and omits some. The data contain about 160,000 clones, around 80% of them singletons. Comments on this clone: Antigen specificity is unknown.

The CDR3 extends over 14 amino acids. The germline gives CDR1 LGHNA, CDR2 YNFKEQ. V lost 0 bases to trimming and J lost 1 base, with 6 bases between them. This TCR derives from a man in his forties in good health and CMV-seronegative. The sample consisted of PBMCs. The chain employs TRBV4-2 and TRBJ1-1; D perhaps matches TRBD1 (5 bases). CDR3 DNA sequence: TGTGCCAGCAGCCAAGAGGGGGGGAACACTGAAGCTTTCTTT. Translated: CASSQEGGNTEAFF.